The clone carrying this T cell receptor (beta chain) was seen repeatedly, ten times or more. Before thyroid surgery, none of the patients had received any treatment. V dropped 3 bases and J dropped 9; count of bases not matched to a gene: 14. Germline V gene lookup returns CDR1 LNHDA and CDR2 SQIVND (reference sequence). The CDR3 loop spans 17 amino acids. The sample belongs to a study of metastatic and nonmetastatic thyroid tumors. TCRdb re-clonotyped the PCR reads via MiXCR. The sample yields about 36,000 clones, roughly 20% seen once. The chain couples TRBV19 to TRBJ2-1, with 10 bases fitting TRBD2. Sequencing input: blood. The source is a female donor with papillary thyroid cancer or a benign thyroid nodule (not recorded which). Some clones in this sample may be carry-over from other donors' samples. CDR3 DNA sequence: TGTGCCAGTAGTATCCATGTTACTAGCGGGAAAGGTATTGAGCAGTTCTTC. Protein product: CASSIHVTSGKGIEQFF.